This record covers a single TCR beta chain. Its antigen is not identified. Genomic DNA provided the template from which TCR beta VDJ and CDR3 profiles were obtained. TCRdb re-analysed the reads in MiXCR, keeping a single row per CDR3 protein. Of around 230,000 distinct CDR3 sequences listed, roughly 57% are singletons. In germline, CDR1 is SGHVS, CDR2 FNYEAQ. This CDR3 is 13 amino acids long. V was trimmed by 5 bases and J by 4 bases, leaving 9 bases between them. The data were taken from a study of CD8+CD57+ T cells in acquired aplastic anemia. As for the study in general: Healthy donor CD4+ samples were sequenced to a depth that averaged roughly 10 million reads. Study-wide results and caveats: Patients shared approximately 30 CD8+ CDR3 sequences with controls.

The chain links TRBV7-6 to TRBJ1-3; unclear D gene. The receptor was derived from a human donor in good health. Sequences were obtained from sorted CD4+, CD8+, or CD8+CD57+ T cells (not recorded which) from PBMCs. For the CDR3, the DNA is TGTGCCAGCAGCACGAACGAGGGAAACACCATATATTTT. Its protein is CASSTNEGNTIYF.